The clone carrying this T cell receptor (beta chain) appeared a few times. With 5 bases removed from V and 4 bases from J, the gap between germline ends came to 15 bases. Germline V gene data show CDR1 as MNHEY and CDR2 as SMNVEV (reference sequence). The CDR3 is made up of 16 amino acids. These data belong to a study of blood T cell repertoires in COVID-19. Study-level background: The analysed material was cDNA or gDNA that came from T cells, B-cell-depleted T cells, or PBMCs.

The repertoire was sequenced with immunoSEQ multiplex PCR; TCRdb's copy has only in-frame clones and lacks some. In the table there are roughly 380,000 clones, more than 70% of which are singletons. The rearrangement joins TRBV27 to TRBJ1-6; tentative D call: TRBD1 (5 bases). Sequenced: peripheral blood. This receptor was identified in a woman aged 60 to 75 with COVID-19, enrolled during active disease. The CDR3 coding sequence is TGTGCCAGCAGTCCATCCTGGGGGGAGTATAATTCACCCCTCCACTTT. Protein sequence: CASSPSWGEYNSPLHF.